Listed below are T cell receptor beta chains from one sample, sequenced in a study of graft-versus-host responses after intestinal transplantation. The assay was immunoSEQ multiplex PCR, and TCRdb's table has in-frame clones only and misses some. The data contain some 85,000 clones, less than 95% of them seen just once; the ten biggest clones take up around 0.36%. These TCRs' antigens remain unknown. The specimen was unstimulated CD8+ T cells sorted from spleen or lymph node cells, collected before transplant. The receptors were gathered from a human donor who was the organ donor for an intestinal transplant. Both conserved end residues are part of each CDR3. A D gene is named only where the DNA matches it firmly. Rows may omit the clone size; those that give it use once, few, many or a size class.

CDR3 protein: CASSQDPFTDTQYF; CDR3 DNA: TGCGCCAGCAGCCAAGACCCGTTTACAGATACGCAGTATTTT; D gene: -; V gene: TRBV4-1; J gene: TRBJ2-3; clone size: -
CDR3 protein: CASSEGLGLTDTQYF; CDR3 DNA: TGTGCCAGCAGTGAGGGACTAGGACTCACAGATACGCAGTATTTT; D gene: TRBD2; V gene: TRBV27; J gene: TRBJ2-3; clone size: -
CDR3 protein: CASSFRGAVEQYF; CDR3 DNA: TGCGCCAGCAGCTTTCGGGGGGCGGTCGAGCAGTACTTC; D gene: -; V gene: TRBV5-1; J gene: TRBJ2-7; clone size: -
CDR3 protein: CASSVGWGDEQYF; CDR3 DNA: TGTGCCAGCAGCGTAGGGTGGGGGGACGAGCAGTACTTC; D gene: -; V gene: TRBV9; J gene: TRBJ2-7; clone size: -
CDR3 protein: CASSSPDSSNEKLFF; CDR3 DNA: TGTGCCAGCAGTTCCCCGGACAGTTCTAATGAAAAACTGTTTTTT; D gene: -; V gene: TRBV28; J gene: TRBJ1-4; clone size: -
CDR3 protein: CASSLTGQAGQPQHF; CDR3 DNA: TGCGCCAGCAGTCTAACCGGACAGGCGGGGCAGCCCCAGCATTTT; D gene: TRBD1; V gene: TRBV4-1; J gene: TRBJ1-5; clone size: -
CDR3 protein: CASSLAASYEQYF; CDR3 DNA: TGTGCCAGCAGCTTAGCAGCTTCGTACGAGCAGTACTTC; D gene: -; V gene: TRBV7-6; J gene: TRBJ2-7; clone size: -
CDR3 protein: CASSVSSYEQYF; CDR3 DNA: TGTGCCAGCAGTGTTAGCTCCTACGAGCAGTACTTC; D gene: -; V gene: TRBV25-1; J gene: TRBJ2-7; clone size: -
CDR3 protein: CASSFRDRASTDTQYF; CDR3 DNA: TGCGCCAGCAGCTTCCGGGACAGAGCTAGCACAGATACGCAGTATTTT; D gene: TRBD1; V gene: TRBV4-1; J gene: TRBJ2-3; clone size: -
CDR3 protein: CASSLGQNYEQYF; CDR3 DNA: TGTGCCAGCAGTTTAGGGCAGAACTACGAGCAGTACTTC; D gene: -; V gene: TRBV27; J gene: TRBJ2-7; clone size: -
CDR3 protein: CASSRDRALDGELFF; CDR3 DNA: TGCGCCAGCAGCCGGGACAGGGCCCTCGACGGGGAGCTGTTTTTT; D gene: TRBD1; V gene: TRBV4-3; J gene: TRBJ2-2; clone size: -
CDR3 protein: CSVAGQGGNEQFF; CDR3 DNA: TGCAGCGTTGCCGGACAGGGCGGAAATGAGCAGTTCTTC; D gene: TRBD1; V gene: TRBV29-1; J gene: TRBJ2-1; clone size: few
CDR3 protein: CASSNPRVAPAYEQYF; CDR3 DNA: TGTGCCAGCAGTAATCCGAGGGTGGCTCCCGCCTACGAGCAGTACTTC; D gene: -; V gene: TRBV28; J gene: TRBJ2-7; clone size: -
CDR3 protein: CASSLEGGNSPLHF; CDR3 DNA: TGTGCCAGCAGCTTGGAGGGCGGCAATTCACCCCTCCACTTT; D gene: -; V gene: TRBV7-9; J gene: TRBJ1-6; clone size: -
CDR3 protein: CASSITSGEYNEQFF; CDR3 DNA: TGTGCCAGTAGTATAACTAGCGGGGAATACAATGAGCAGTTCTTC; D gene: TRBD2; V gene: TRBV19; J gene: TRBJ2-1; clone size: -
CDR3 protein: CASSFLGSRSPLHF; CDR3 DNA: TGTGCCAGCAGTTTTTTGGGGAGTCGTTCACCCCTCCACTTT; D gene: -; V gene: TRBV27; J gene: TRBJ1-6; clone size: -
CDR3 protein: CAWSVPRRGGVEKLFF; CDR3 DNA: TGTGCCTGGAGTGTTCCACGTCGCGGGGGCGTTGAAAAACTGTTTTTT; D gene: -; V gene: TRBV30; J gene: TRBJ1-4; clone size: -
CDR3 protein: CASCLRDYGYTF; CDR3 DNA: TGTGCCAGCTGCCTCAGGGACTATGGCTACACCTTC; D gene: -; V gene: TRBV27; J gene: TRBJ1-2; clone size: -
CDR3 protein: CASGLAGGIDTQYF; CDR3 DNA: TGTGCCAGCGGACTAGCGGGGGGAATAGATACGCAGTATTTT; D gene: TRBD2; V gene: TRBV6-1; J gene: TRBJ2-3; clone size: -
CDR3 protein: CASSLASYNEQFF; CDR3 DNA: TGTGCCAGCAGCTTGGCCAGCTACAATGAGCAGTTCTTC; D gene: -; V gene: TRBV5-4; J gene: TRBJ2-1; clone size: -
CDR3 protein: CAADRGENEKLFF; CDR3 DNA: TGTGCCGCCGACAGGGGGGAAAATGAAAAACTGTTTTTT; D gene: TRBD1; V gene: TRBV27; J gene: TRBJ1-4; clone size: -
CDR3 protein: CASSQGYPYEQYF; CDR3 DNA: TGTGCCAGTTCACAGGGATATCCCTACGAGCAGTACTTC; D gene: -; V gene: TRBV19; J gene: TRBJ2-7; clone size: -
CDR3 protein: CASSSTNTGELFF; CDR3 DNA: TGTGCCAGCAGCTCCACGAACACCGGGGAGCTGTTTTTT; D gene: -; V gene: TRBV7-2; J gene: TRBJ2-2; clone size: -
CDR3 protein: CASSIRQTLSYEQYF; CDR3 DNA: TGTGCCAGTAGTATCCGGCAGACTCTGTCCTACGAGCAGTACTTC; D gene: -; V gene: TRBV19; J gene: TRBJ2-7; clone size: -
CDR3 protein: CASSQGPVAGPGELFF; CDR3 DNA: TGCGCCAGCAGCCAGGGGCCGGTAGCGGGTCCCGGGGAGCTGTTTTTT; D gene: TRBD2; V gene: TRBV4-1; J gene: TRBJ2-2; clone size: -
CDR3 protein: CASSLQGTNQPQHF; CDR3 DNA: TGTGCCAGCAGTTTACAGGGAACCAATCAGCCCCAGCATTTT; D gene: -; V gene: TRBV28; J gene: TRBJ1-5; clone size: -
CDR3 protein: CASAWTSGYNEQFF; CDR3 DNA: TGTGCCAGCGCTTGGACTAGCGGATACAATGAGCAGTTCTTC; D gene: TRBD2; V gene: TRBV2; J gene: TRBJ2-1; clone size: -
CDR3 protein: CASSPGQVAYEQYF; CDR3 DNA: TGTGCCAGCAGCCCGGGACAGGTAGCCTACGAGCAGTACTTC; D gene: TRBD1; V gene: TRBV7-9; J gene: TRBJ2-7; clone size: -
CDR3 protein: CASIRTEAFF; CDR3 DNA: TGTGCCAGCATCCGCACTGAAGCTTTCTTT; D gene: -; V gene: TRBV6-1; J gene: TRBJ1-1; clone size: -
CDR3 protein: CASSSRIWRAPTPDYGYTF; CDR3 DNA: TGCGCCAGCAGCTCTCGAATATGGAGGGCTCCCACGCCCGACTATGGCTACACCTTC; D gene: -; V gene: TRBV4-1; J gene: TRBJ1-2; clone size: -
CDR3 protein: CASSGTGDNSPLHF; CDR3 DNA: TGTGCCAGTTCCGGGACAGGTGATAATTCACCCCTCCACTTT; D gene: TRBD1; V gene: TRBV6-1; J gene: TRBJ1-6; clone size: -
CDR3 protein: CASSLENRAFYEQYF; CDR3 DNA: TGTGCCAGCAGCTTGGAGAACAGGGCCTTCTACGAGCAGTACTTC; D gene: -; V gene: TRBV13; J gene: TRBJ2-7; clone size: -
CDR3 protein: CASSLGQGVRGYTF; CDR3 DNA: TGTGCCAGCAGCTTAGGACAGGGAGTGCGGGGCTACACCTTC; D gene: TRBD1; V gene: TRBV7-9; J gene: TRBJ1-2; clone size: -
CDR3 protein: CASSYSGQGEFYGYTF; CDR3 DNA: TGTGCCAGCAGTTACTCAGGGCAGGGGGAGTTCTATGGCTACACCTTC; D gene: TRBD1; V gene: TRBV6-6; J gene: TRBJ1-2; clone size: -
CDR3 protein: CASKTGSGEQYF; CDR3 DNA: TGTGCCAGCAAGACTGGATCTGGCGAGCAGTACTTC; D gene: -; V gene: TRBV19; J gene: TRBJ2-7; clone size: -
CDR3 protein: CSTNLNSSPGETQYF; CDR3 DNA: TGCAGCACCAATTTAAACTCTAGCCCTGGAGAGACCCAGTACTTC; D gene: -; V gene: TRBV29-1; J gene: TRBJ2-5; clone size: -
CDR3 protein: CACGTGGPEKLFF; CDR3 DNA: TGTGCCTGCGGGACAGGGGGGCCTGAAAAACTGTTTTTT; D gene: TRBD1; V gene: TRBV19; J gene: TRBJ1-4; clone size: -
CDR3 protein: CASSQDGGAYNSPLHF; CDR3 DNA: TGCGCCAGCAGCCAAGATGGGGGGGCATATAATTCACCCCTCCACTTT; D gene: -; V gene: TRBV4-1; J gene: TRBJ1-6; clone size: -
CDR3 protein: CASSSLNYGYTF; CDR3 DNA: TGTGCCAGCTCATCCCTCAACTATGGCTACACCTTC; D gene: -; V gene: TRBV18; J gene: TRBJ1-2; clone size: -
CDR3 protein: CAISADRGTYEQYF; CDR3 DNA: TGTGCCATCAGTGCGGACAGGGGCACCTACGAGCAGTACTTC; D gene: TRBD1; V gene: TRBV10-3; J gene: TRBJ2-7; clone size: -
CDR3 protein: CASSQDLDTQYF; CDR3 DNA: TGCGCCAGCAGCCAAGATCTGGATACGCAGTATTTT; D gene: -; V gene: TRBV4-1; J gene: TRBJ2-3; clone size: -